This paragraph reports one T cell receptor beta chain. Its antigen is unknown. The CDR3 consists of 14 residues. Unmatched junction bases numbered 4, after V lost 2 bases and J lost 4 bases. CDR1 and CDR2 from the germline V gene are LNHDA and SQIVND (reference sequence). This record comes from a study of T cell responses to AZD1222 COVID-19 vaccine. General study points: Close to half of all spike-specific TCRs reportedly target regions of the variants that are unmutated. The study sampled repertoires only after the peak T cell response.

Clones were sequenced by immunoSEQ multiplex PCR, and TCRdb holds only the in-frame ones, with some missing. The sample shows about 97,000 clones, more than 85% of them seen only once. This receptor was taken from an adult in good health. The chain links TRBV19 to TRBJ1-2, with TRBD1 identical over 7 bases. The sample was peripheral blood, taken on day 0 of AZD1222 vaccination. CDR3 in DNA: TGTGCCAGTAGTATAAGGGACAGCCGCTATGGCTACACCTTC. It encodes CASSIRDSRYGYTF.